These T cell receptor beta chains were read from a single sample in a study of beta chain features in type 1 diabetes. The assay was immunoSEQ multiplex PCR, and TCRdb's table has in-frame clones only and misses some. In the table there are about 300,000 clones, approximately 13% of which are singletons. Sequenced material: naive CD4+ T cells from blood. These receptors all stem from a woman aged 18 to 35 with type 1 diabetes. Both conserved end residues are part of each CDR3. The order of the fields is D gene, V gene, J gene, clone size, CDR3 DNA, CDR3 protein. A D gene is named only where the DNA matches it firmly. Only part of the rows carry a size: once, few, many, or a class if the clone is expanded.

D: NA; V: TRBV28; J: TRBJ2-7; size: NA; DNA: TGTGCCAGCAGTTTATGGGGCAGGGTGGACGAGCAGTACTTC; CDR3: CASSLWGRVDEQYF
D: NA; V: TRBV7-2; J: TRBJ2-1; size: NA; DNA: TGTGCCAGTCGCTTGGGCGGGCCTTACAATGAGCAGTTCTTC; CDR3: CASRLGGPYNEQFF
D: TRBD1; V: TRBV6-6; J: TRBJ1-5; size: NA; DNA: TGTGCCAGCAGGACAGGGGTGGGATTCTATCAGCCCCAGCATTTT; CDR3: CASRTGVGFYQPQHF
D: NA; V: TRBV30; J: TRBJ1-1; size: few; DNA: TGTGCCTGGAGCTCCCACGGGGGACTGAACACTGAAGCTTTCTTT; CDR3: CAWSSHGGLNTEAFF
D: NA; V: TRBV9; J: TRBJ2-2; size: NA; DNA: TGTGCCAGCAGCGTGACAGTAGTCGCGAACACCGGGGAGCTGTTTTTT; CDR3: CASSVTVVANTGELFF
D: NA; V: TRBV19; J: TRBJ1-1; size: NA; DNA: TGTGCCAGTAGTATACGCGAGAACACTGAAGCTTTCTTT; CDR3: CASSIRENTEAFF
D: NA; V: TRBV28; J: TRBJ2-7; size: many; DNA: TGTGCCAGCAGCCCAGGGCCGTGGCAGTACTTC; CDR3: CASSPGPWQYF
D: NA; V: TRBV18; J: TRBJ2-2; size: NA; DNA: TGTGCCAGCTCACAGTCGGGAACCACCGGGGAGCTGTTTTTT; CDR3: CASSQSGTTGELFF
D: NA; V: TRBV15; J: TRBJ2-3; size: few; DNA: TGTGCCACCAGCAGAGACAGGGGTCGAGATACGCAGTATTTT; CDR3: CATSRDRGRDTQYF
D: TRBD1; V: TRBV7-9; J: TRBJ2-4; size: NA; DNA: TGTGCCAGCAGCTTGGGACAGAAAAACATTCAGTACTTC; CDR3: CASSLGQKNIQYF
D: NA; V: TRBV16; J: TRBJ2-7; size: NA; DNA: TGTGCCAGCAGCCAGCGCGCAGGGTTAGGCTACGAGCAGTACTTC; CDR3: CASSQRAGLGYEQYF
D: TRBD2; V: TRBV19; J: TRBJ2-3; size: few; DNA: TGTGCCACAAAAGGTCGCGGGAGTAGGACAGATACGCAGTATTTT; CDR3: CATKGRGSRTDTQYF
D: NA; V: TRBV5-1; J: TRBJ1-1; size: few; DNA: TGCGCCAGCAGCTTGGATGAATATGGGCGAGCTTTCTTT; CDR3: CASSLDEYGRAFF
D: NA; V: TRBV28; J: TRBJ2-1; size: NA; DNA: TGTGCCAGTTACTACAGGGATGAGCAGTTCTTC; CDR3: CASYYRDEQFF
D: NA; V: TRBV5-6; J: TRBJ2-5; size: few; DNA: TGTGCCAGCAGCTCGGGGGAGACCCAGTACTTC; CDR3: CASSSGETQYF
D: TRBD1; V: TRBV11-3; J: TRBJ2-1; size: NA; DNA: TGTGCCAGCAGCCCAAGTAGACAGGGAAGGAATGAGCAGTTCTTC; CDR3: CASSPSRQGRNEQFF
D: TRBD2; V: TRBV5-4; J: TRBJ2-5; size: few; DNA: TGTGCCAGCAGCTCGGCGGGGGGAGGAGAGACCCAGTACTTC; CDR3: CASSSAGGGETQYF
D: TRBD2; V: TRBV11-2; J: TRBJ2-1; size: NA; DNA: TGTGCCAGCAGCCTCCACCTCCAGACTAGCGCGCCCAATGAGCAGTTCTTC; CDR3: CASSLHLQTSAPNEQFF
D: TRBD1; V: TRBV2; J: TRBJ1-2; size: NA; DNA: TGTGCCAGCAGTTCTAAACAGGGGTCCTATGGCTACACCTTC; CDR3: CASSSKQGSYGYTF
D: NA; V: TRBV28; J: TRBJ2-7; size: many; DNA: TGTGCCAGCAGTTCATCCGGACAAACCTACGAGCAGTACTTC; CDR3: CASSSSGQTYEQYF
D: TRBD2; V: TRBV4-2; J: TRBJ2-1; size: NA; DNA: TGTGCCAGCAGCCAAGATAAGTCAGCGGGAGTCACCTACAATGAGCAGTTCTTC; CDR3: CASSQDKSAGVTYNEQFF
D: TRBD1; V: TRBV10-3; J: TRBJ2-1; size: few; DNA: TGTGCCATCAGACCGGGACAGGGGGCTTACAATGAGCAGTTCTTC; CDR3: CAIRPGQGAYNEQFF
D: NA; V: TRBV11-2; J: TRBJ2-1; size: few; DNA: TGTGCCAGCAGCTTGCAGGCGGGGGAGCAGTTCTTC; CDR3: CASSLQAGEQFF
D: NA; V: TRBV30; J: TRBJ2-3; size: NA; DNA: TGTGCCTGGAGTCCCAGCGCTGATACGCAGTATTTT; CDR3: CAWSPSADTQYF
D: NA; V: TRBV5-1; J: TRBJ2-2; size: few; DNA: TGCGCCAGCGGGTTGACACCGACGAACACCGGGGAGCTGTTTTTT; CDR3: CASGLTPTNTGELFF
D: TRBD1; V: TRBV28; J: TRBJ2-5; size: few; DNA: TGTGCCAGCAGTACCCAGGGGGCCAAAGAGACCCAGTACTTC; CDR3: CASSTQGAKETQYF
D: NA; V: TRBV30; J: TRBJ2-6; size: few; DNA: TGTGCCTGGAGTGTAATCAGGGCATCTGGGGCCAACGTCCTGACTTTC; CDR3: CAWSVIRASGANVLTF
D: TRBD1; V: TRBV7-9; J: TRBJ2-5; size: NA; DNA: TGTGCCAGCAGCTCGACGGCCGGGACAGGGAGTCGGGAGACCCAGTACTTC; CDR3: CASSSTAGTGSRETQYF
D: NA; V: TRBV5-1; J: TRBJ1-2; size: NA; DNA: TGCGCCAGCAAGAGGCAGGAGGGGAACTATGGCTACACCTTC; CDR3: CASKRQEGNYGYTF
D: NA; V: TRBV7-2; J: TRBJ1-2; size: NA; DNA: TGTGCCAGCAGCTTAGCGCCGACGGGGAACTATGGCTACACCTTC; CDR3: CASSLAPTGNYGYTF
D: TRBD1; V: TRBV15; J: TRBJ2-3; size: NA; DNA: TGTGCCACCAGCAGGGACAGGGGGCGCGGAGATACGCAGTATTTT; CDR3: CATSRDRGRGDTQYF
D: NA; V: TRBV5-1; J: TRBJ1-1; size: few; DNA: TGCGCCAGCAGCGTCCAGGGGTCCAACACTGAAGCTTTCTTT; CDR3: CASSVQGSNTEAFF
D: NA; V: TRBV18; J: TRBJ2-3; size: NA; DNA: TGTGCCAGCTCTCCCGGGGATACGCAGTATTTT; CDR3: CASSPGDTQYF
D: NA; V: TRBV30; J: TRBJ1-1; size: NA; DNA: TGTGCCTGGAGTGTAATAGGGTTCGGGGGAGCTTTCTTT; CDR3: CAWSVIGFGGAFF
D: TRBD2; V: TRBV7-2; J: TRBJ2-1; size: NA; DNA: TGTGCCAGCAGCTTAGTTTGGGCGGGAGGAGAGTACAATGAGCAGTTCTTC; CDR3: CASSLVWAGGEYNEQFF
D: NA; V: TRBV28; J: TRBJ2-7; size: NA; DNA: TGTGCCAGCACCAGGGACAATTCCTACGAGCAGTACTTC; CDR3: CASTRDNSYEQYF
D: TRBD1; V: TRBV29-1; J: TRBJ2-5; size: few; DNA: TGCAGCGTTGAAGAGGACAGGCAGGAGACCCAGTACTTC; CDR3: CSVEEDRQETQYF
D: NA; V: TRBV29-1; J: TRBJ2-7; size: few; DNA: TGCAGCGGAGGGCAGGGGGGAGTTGAGCAGTACTTC; CDR3: CSGGQGGVEQYF
D: NA; V: TRBV11-3; J: TRBJ2-1; size: NA; DNA: TGTGCCAGCAGCTTAGAGTGGGGCAACAATGAGCAGTTCTTC; CDR3: CASSLEWGNNEQFF
D: TRBD2; V: TRBV28; J: TRBJ2-1; size: NA; DNA: TGTGCCAGCAGGAAGGGACTAGCGGGCCCCTACAATGAGCAGTTCTTC; CDR3: CASRKGLAGPYNEQFF
D: TRBD2; V: TRBV29-1; J: TRBJ2-1; size: NA; DNA: TGCAGCGAAGGACTAGCGGGACGGGAGCAGTTCTTC; CDR3: CSEGLAGREQFF
D: NA; V: TRBV7-2; J: TRBJ2-7; size: NA; DNA: TGTGCCAGCAGCCCCAACAGGTTCTACGAGCAGTACTTC; CDR3: CASSPNRFYEQYF
D: TRBD1; V: TRBV28; J: TRBJ2-5; size: NA; DNA: TGTGCCAGCAGCTCAGGGGGTAAAGAGACCCAGTACTTC; CDR3: CASSSGGKETQYF
D: NA; V: TRBV11-2; J: TRBJ2-5; size: few; DNA: TGTGCCAGCAGCCCTCTTAAGTGGGCGGGACGAGAGACCCAGTACTTC; CDR3: CASSPLKWAGRETQYF
D: TRBD2; V: TRBV29-1; J: TRBJ2-5; size: many; DNA: TGCAGCGTTGGGGGACTAGCGGGAGCATGGGAGACCCAGTACTTC; CDR3: CSVGGLAGAWETQYF
D: NA; V: TRBV4-3; J: TRBJ2-5; size: many; DNA: TGCGCCAGCAGCCAAGATTTGGGCAGAGAAGAGACCCAGTACTTC; CDR3: CASSQDLGREETQYF